This passage covers 6 T cell receptor beta chains from one sample sequenced in a study of response to subunit inactivated influenza vaccine. MiXCR, run by TCRdb on the RT-PCR reads, gives a single entry per CDR3 protein. The profile covers almost 600,000 distinct CDR3 sequences, with less than 15% appearing a single time and around 10% taken by the ten largest. The sample was PBMCs from blood, taken roughly 12 days after vaccination. The receptors here all came from a man aged 45-65 years who received an inactivated influenza vaccine.

This clonotype was seen a handful of times. This chain connects TRBV12-3 or TRBV12-4 to TRBJ2-1; D remains unclear. The CDR3 spans 14 residues. Between the trimmed V and J ends, which lost 7 bases and 5 bases, there was a span of 15 bases. The CDR3 here is CASTLEAINNEQFF. CDR3 coding DNA: TGTGCCAGCACCCTAGAGGCTATTAACAATGAGCAGTTCTTC.

A word on this clonotype: At one end, the junction sequence differs from germline, possibly due to a read error. The chain recombines TRBV29-1 with TRBJ2-1, with 13 bases lining up with TRBD2. Germline V gene data show CDR1 as SQVTM and CDR2 as ANQGSEA. The CDR3 consists of 17 residues. DNA of the CDR3: TGCAGCGTAGAAGGGACTAGCGGGGTGAGCTCCTACAATGAGCAGTTCTTC. Translation gives CSVEGTSGVSSYNEQFF.

The chain is built from TRBV20-1 and TRBJ2-5, with D possibly matching TRBD1 (6 bases). Trimming pared 6 bases from V and 1 base from J, leaving 18 bases between. CDR3 length equals 15 residues. Germline lookup yields CDR1 DFQATT and CDR2 SNEGSKA (reference sequence). CDR3 region: CSAGPPNRAQETQYF. The CDR3 coding sequence is TGCAGTGCAGGGCCCCCAAACAGGGCCCAAGAGACCCAGTACTTC.

The chain is built from TRBV6-1 and TRBJ2-5; 8 bases align to TRBD1. The CDR3 runs to 14 residues. V dropped 11 bases and J dropped 3; count of bases not matched to a gene: 11. From germline, CDR1 is MNHNS and CDR2 SASEGT. The CDR3 protein is CAGSDREFKETQYF. CDR3 bases: TGTGCCGGATCGGACAGGGAGTTTAAAGAGACCCAGTACTTC.

This clonotype was observed at least ten times. The chain is built from TRBV6-2 or TRBV6-3 and TRBJ2-5, with D tentatively TRBD1 (5 bases). CDR1 and CDR2 (germline): MNHEY, SVGEGT. The CDR3 is 14 residues long. V lost 4 bases to trimming and J lost 5 bases, with 14 bases between them. CDR3 loop: CASSFPGSAETQYF. CDR3 in DNA: TGTGCCAGCAGTTTTCCAGGGTCAGCGGAGACCCAGTACTTC.

The table lists this clonotype with a few counts. The genes are TRBV4-2 and TRBJ2-7; D is unresolved. The V gene lost 0 bases and the J gene lost 9 bases, with 9 bases spanning the gap. CDR1 is LGHNA, CDR2 YNFKEQ, per germline. The CDR3 contains 12 residues. The CDR3 DNA reads as TGTGCCAGCAGCCAAGATAGTGTGACGCAGTACTTC. Residues: CASSQDSVTQYF.